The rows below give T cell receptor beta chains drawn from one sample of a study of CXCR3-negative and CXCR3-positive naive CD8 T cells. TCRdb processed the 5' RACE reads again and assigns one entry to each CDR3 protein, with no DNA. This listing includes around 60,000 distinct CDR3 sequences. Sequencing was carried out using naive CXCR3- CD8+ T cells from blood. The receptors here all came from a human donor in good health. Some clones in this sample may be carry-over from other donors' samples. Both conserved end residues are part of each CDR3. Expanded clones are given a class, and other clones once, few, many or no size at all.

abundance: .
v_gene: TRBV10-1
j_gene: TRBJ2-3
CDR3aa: CASSHPGGQDTQYF

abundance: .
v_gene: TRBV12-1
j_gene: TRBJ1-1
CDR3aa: CASSFVPPNTEAFF

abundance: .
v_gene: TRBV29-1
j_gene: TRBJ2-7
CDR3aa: CSVDSVSDEQYF

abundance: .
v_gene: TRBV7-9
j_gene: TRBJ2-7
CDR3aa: CASSPPPRPYEQYF

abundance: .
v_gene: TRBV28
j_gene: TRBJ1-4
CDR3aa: CASSPVKTGRDNEKLFF

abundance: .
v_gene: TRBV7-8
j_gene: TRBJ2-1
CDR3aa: CASSDGTAGTRLLNEQFF

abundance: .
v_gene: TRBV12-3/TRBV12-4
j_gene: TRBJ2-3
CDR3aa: CASRRGGDTQYF

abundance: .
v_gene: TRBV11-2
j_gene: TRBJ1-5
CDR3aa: CASSLTLNQPQHF

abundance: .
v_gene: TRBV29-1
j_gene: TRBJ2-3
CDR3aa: CSVVGPRGQYF

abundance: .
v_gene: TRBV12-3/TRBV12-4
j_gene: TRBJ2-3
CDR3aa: CASSSAGAVDTQYF

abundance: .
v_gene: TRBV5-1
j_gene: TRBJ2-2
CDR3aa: CASDRGVRTGELFF

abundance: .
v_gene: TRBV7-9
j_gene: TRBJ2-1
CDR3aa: CASNLALVAGGRNEQFF

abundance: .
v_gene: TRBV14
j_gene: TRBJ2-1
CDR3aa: CASAARVDEQFF

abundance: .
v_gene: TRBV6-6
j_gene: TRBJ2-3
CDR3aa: CASSYSDSGIDADTQYF

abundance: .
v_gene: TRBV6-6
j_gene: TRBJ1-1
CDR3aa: CASSYSRLSGTEAFF

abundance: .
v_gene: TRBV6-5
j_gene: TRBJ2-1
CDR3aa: CASSSFGGGVIYNEQFF

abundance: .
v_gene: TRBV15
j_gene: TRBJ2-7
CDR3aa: CATSAALDRGQYF

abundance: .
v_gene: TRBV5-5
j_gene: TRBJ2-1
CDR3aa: CASSPSWSNEQFF

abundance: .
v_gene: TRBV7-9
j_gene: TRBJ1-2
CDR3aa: CASSRVQGALGYTF

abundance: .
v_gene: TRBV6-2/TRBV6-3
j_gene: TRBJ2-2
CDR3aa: CASSYYAEDTGELFF

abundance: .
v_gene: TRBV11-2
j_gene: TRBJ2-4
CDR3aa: CASSLGDAADIQCF

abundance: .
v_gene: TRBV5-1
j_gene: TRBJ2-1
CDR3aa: CASSSADDYRPIF

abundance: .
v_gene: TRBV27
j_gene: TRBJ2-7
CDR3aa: CASSLSPGARDEQYF

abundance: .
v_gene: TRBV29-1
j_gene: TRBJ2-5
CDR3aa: CSVRIAGGQETQYF

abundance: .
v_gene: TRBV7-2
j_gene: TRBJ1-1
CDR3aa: CASSRNRGASDFIPEAFF

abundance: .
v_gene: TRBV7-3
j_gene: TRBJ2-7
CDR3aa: CASSPLGLAGDEQYF

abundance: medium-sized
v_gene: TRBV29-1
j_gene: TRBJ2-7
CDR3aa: CSVEDTGNRGPAYEQYF

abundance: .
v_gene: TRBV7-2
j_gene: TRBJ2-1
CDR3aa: CASIFLAGGSNEQFF

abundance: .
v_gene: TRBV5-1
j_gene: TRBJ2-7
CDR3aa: CASSPTQGVPSYEQYF

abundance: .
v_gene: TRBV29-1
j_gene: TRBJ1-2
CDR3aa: CSVEEVTLQGAGYTF

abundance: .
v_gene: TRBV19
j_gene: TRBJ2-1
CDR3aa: CASSIAGGGAYNEQFF